The rows below give T cell receptor beta chains drawn from one sample of a study of PD-L1 blockade in urothelial cancer. TCRdb's table, derived via immunoSEQ multiplex PCR, lists solely in-frame clones and lacks some. Of some 120,000 clones detected, approximately 84% appear once; the ten largest clones hold 3% to 4%. Sequencing was performed on PBMCs, taken around atezolizumab (anti-PD-L1) treatment. The receptor source for this set is a man aged 50-60 years with urothelial cancer. Both conserved end residues are part of each CDR3. The D gene is left open where the match is weak.

D | J | V | CDR3
- | TRBJ1-1 | TRBV28 | CASSLRASDTEAFF
- | TRBJ2-5 | TRBV5-5 | CASSLVQTNQETQYF
- | TRBJ1-2 | TRBV6-6 | CASSFGARSAGYTF
- | TRBJ1-5 | TRBV2 | CASKGGRGNQPQHF
- | TRBJ2-1 | TRBV7-9 | CASSGERASVEQFF
TRBD2 | TRBJ2-3 | TRBV9 | CASSVDSGRSTDTQYF
- | TRBJ2-3 | TRBV4-1 | CASSQDFAGSRTDTQYF
TRBD1 | TRBJ1-2 | TRBV6-5 | CASRRQGGGYTF
TRBD2 | TRBJ2-5 | TRBV5-6 | CASSLGRGSGETQYF
TRBD1 | TRBJ1-1 | TRBV28 | CASSLSEGAGAGAFF
TRBD1 | TRBJ2-2 | TRBV9 | CASSVKPGQTYTGELFF
TRBD1 | TRBJ1-3 | TRBV2 | CASSEGQGNSGNTIYF
- | TRBJ2-1 | TRBV7-9 | CASSLAGTFVNEQFF
TRBD1 | TRBJ2-7 | TRBV7-3 | CASSLQGGTGAYEQYF
TRBD1 | TRBJ2-5 | TRBV15 | CATSRRAGGETQYF
- | TRBJ2-1 | TRBV30 | CAWSVRGNEQFF